The rows below give T cell receptor beta chains drawn from one sample of a study of blood T cell repertoires in COVID-19. This table comes from immunoSEQ multiplex PCR, and its TCRdb copy is limited to in-frame clones, with some not included. The sample includes around 52,000 clones, 82% of them seen just once. The sequenced sample consisted of peripheral blood. These TCRs come from a woman aged 55-69 years with acute or convalescent COVID-19. Both conserved end residues are part of each CDR3. The D gene is left open where the match is weak. Only some rows state a clone size, as once, few, many or a class for expanded clones.

abundance: NA; d_gene: NA; j_gene: TRBJ1-6; v_gene: TRBV3-1/TRBV3-2; CDR3nt: TGTGCCAGCAGCCCCCCTGCTCCGGGGTTGCTAAGCTCCTATAATTCACCCCTCCACTTT; CDR3aa: CASSPPAPGLLSSYNSPLHF
abundance: NA; d_gene: NA; j_gene: TRBJ2-4; v_gene: TRBV6-6; CDR3nt: TGTGCCAGCACCCACGGTGGGCCTAAAAACATTCAGTACTTC; CDR3aa: CASTHGGPKNIQYF
abundance: NA; d_gene: TRBD1; j_gene: TRBJ2-3; v_gene: TRBV13; CDR3nt: TGTGCCAGCAGCTTTCTAAAAATGGAGACAGGGTTCCTAGCAGATACGCAGTATTTT; CDR3aa: CASSFLKMETGFLADTQYF
abundance: few; d_gene: TRBD1; j_gene: TRBJ1-1; v_gene: TRBV6-2/TRBV6-3; CDR3nt: TGTGCCAGCAGTTCGGGACAGGGGGCTTTCACTGAAGCTTTCTTT; CDR3aa: CASSSGQGAFTEAFF
abundance: NA; d_gene: NA; j_gene: TRBJ1-5; v_gene: TRBV7-2; CDR3nt: TGTGCCAGCAGCTTAGAGGGGGGCAATCAGCCCCAGCATTTT; CDR3aa: CASSLEGGNQPQHF
abundance: NA; d_gene: TRBD2; j_gene: TRBJ2-1; v_gene: TRBV15; CDR3nt: TGTGCCACCAGCAGAGGTGATCTAGCGGGGGGCAATGAGCAGTTCTTC; CDR3aa: CATSRGDLAGGNEQFF
abundance: NA; d_gene: TRBD2; j_gene: TRBJ2-3; v_gene: TRBV7-3; CDR3nt: TGTGCCAGCAGCCTCGGGAGGGCAGATACGCAGTATTTT; CDR3aa: CASSLGRADTQYF
abundance: NA; d_gene: TRBD1; j_gene: TRBJ1-1; v_gene: TRBV30; CDR3nt: TGTGCCTGGACCCAGGGGGCGCGGACTGAAGCTTTCTTT; CDR3aa: CAWTQGARTEAFF
abundance: NA; d_gene: TRBD1; j_gene: TRBJ2-1; v_gene: TRBV25-1; CDR3nt: TGTGCCAGCAGTGCCCGATGGGGGACAGGCTATGAGCAGTTCTTC; CDR3aa: CASSARWGTGYEQFF
abundance: NA; d_gene: NA; j_gene: TRBJ2-3; v_gene: TRBV5-1; CDR3nt: TGCGCCAGCAATGGTAAATTCGGGGTCCGATCGACAGATACGCAGTATTTT; CDR3aa: CASNGKFGVRSTDTQYF
abundance: NA; d_gene: NA; j_gene: TRBJ2-2; v_gene: TRBV11-3; CDR3nt: TGTGCCAGCAGCCTCCGGGAGAACACCGGGGAGCTGTTTTTT; CDR3aa: CASSLRENTGELFF
abundance: NA; d_gene: TRBD2; j_gene: TRBJ2-3; v_gene: TRBV11-2; CDR3nt: TGTGCCAGCAGCTTAATCGCTAGCGGAATTTTAGATACGCAGTATTTT; CDR3aa: CASSLIASGILDTQYF
abundance: NA; d_gene: NA; j_gene: TRBJ1-2; v_gene: TRBV5-6; CDR3nt: TGTGCCAGCAGCTTGCCGGACACGGGCTACACCTTC; CDR3aa: CASSLPDTGYTF
abundance: NA; d_gene: TRBD1; j_gene: TRBJ1-1; v_gene: TRBV18; CDR3nt: TGTGCCAGCTCACCGGACAGGTACACTGAAGCTTTCTTT; CDR3aa: CASSPDRYTEAFF
abundance: NA; d_gene: NA; j_gene: TRBJ2-7; v_gene: TRBV24-1; CDR3nt: TGTGCCACCAGTGACCCCCAGGCCTACGAGCAGTACTTC; CDR3aa: CATSDPQAYEQYF
abundance: NA; d_gene: NA; j_gene: TRBJ1-2; v_gene: TRBV6-6; CDR3nt: TGTGCCAGCAGTTACACTTTGGCACAGGGCTACACCTTC; CDR3aa: CASSYTLAQGYTF
abundance: NA; d_gene: TRBD2; j_gene: TRBJ2-7; v_gene: TRBV14; CDR3nt: TGTGCCAGCAGCCAGGGACTAGCGGGGCAATCAGGGGAGCAGTACTTC; CDR3aa: CASSQGLAGQSGEQYF
abundance: NA; d_gene: NA; j_gene: TRBJ1-5; v_gene: TRBV19; CDR3nt: TGTGCCAGTAGTATAATGGGGGCGAGGGGAATTCAGCCCCAGCATTTT; CDR3aa: CASSIMGARGIQPQHF
abundance: few; d_gene: NA; j_gene: TRBJ1-5; v_gene: TRBV7-2; CDR3nt: TGTGCCAGCAGCCCCGGCGGGAACAATCAGCCCCAGCATTTT; CDR3aa: CASSPGGNNQPQHF
abundance: NA; d_gene: NA; j_gene: TRBJ1-1; v_gene: TRBV19; CDR3nt: TGTGCCAGTAGTATCCGAGGGAGTGGAAGCACTGAAGCTTTCTTT; CDR3aa: CASSIRGSGSTEAFF
abundance: NA; d_gene: NA; j_gene: TRBJ1-4; v_gene: TRBV7-6; CDR3nt: TGTGCCAGCAGCTTAGAGGGGGGGCGTAGTGAAAAACTGTTTTTT; CDR3aa: CASSLEGGRSEKLFF
abundance: NA; d_gene: NA; j_gene: TRBJ2-7; v_gene: TRBV24-1; CDR3nt: TGTGCCACCAGTGATTTAAATTTAAGGGGGATCCCCTCCTACGAGCAGTACTTC; CDR3aa: CATSDLNLRGIPSYEQYF
abundance: NA; d_gene: TRBD1; j_gene: TRBJ1-1; v_gene: TRBV7-9; CDR3nt: TGTGCCAGCAGCTTAGTAATTTCTACAGGGGGAGCTTTCTTT; CDR3aa: CASSLVISTGGAFF
abundance: NA; d_gene: TRBD2; j_gene: TRBJ2-3; v_gene: TRBV10-1; CDR3nt: TGCGCCAGCAGTCCCGGGACTAGCGGGGGGTCAGATACGCAGTATTTT; CDR3aa: CASSPGTSGGSDTQYF
abundance: NA; d_gene: NA; j_gene: TRBJ1-2; v_gene: TRBV9; CDR3nt: TGTGCCAGCAGCTCTAGCTTGGGCAGCAACTATGGCTACACCTTC; CDR3aa: CASSSSLGSNYGYTF
abundance: NA; d_gene: NA; j_gene: TRBJ1-2; v_gene: TRBV7-9; CDR3nt: TGTGCCAGCAGCTTAGCTGGGCGCTATGGCTACACCTTC; CDR3aa: CASSLAGRYGYTF
abundance: NA; d_gene: NA; j_gene: TRBJ2-5; v_gene: TRBV6-6; CDR3nt: TGTGCCAGCAGTTCGGGGTCCCTGGCCCGGACCCAGTACTTC; CDR3aa: CASSSGSLARTQYF
abundance: NA; d_gene: NA; j_gene: TRBJ2-2; v_gene: TRBV9; CDR3nt: TGTGCCAGCAGCGTCCCGACCGGGGAGGCCGGGGAGCTGTTTTTT; CDR3aa: CASSVPTGEAGELFF
abundance: NA; d_gene: NA; j_gene: TRBJ2-7; v_gene: TRBV6-5; CDR3nt: TGTGCCAGCAGTTATAACACGGGCTCCTACGAGCAGTACTTC; CDR3aa: CASSYNTGSYEQYF
abundance: NA; d_gene: TRBD1; j_gene: TRBJ2-1; v_gene: TRBV27; CDR3nt: TGTGCCAGCAGCTGGACAGGGGGCTCCTACAATGAGCAGTTCTTC; CDR3aa: CASSWTGGSYNEQFF
abundance: NA; d_gene: TRBD1; j_gene: TRBJ1-2; v_gene: TRBV5-4; CDR3nt: TGTGCCAGCAGTCGACAGGGGAACTATGGCTACACCTTC; CDR3aa: CASSRQGNYGYTF
abundance: NA; d_gene: TRBD1; j_gene: TRBJ1-1; v_gene: TRBV27; CDR3nt: TGTGCCAGCAGTTCACAGGGGAGGTACACTGAAGCTTTCTTT; CDR3aa: CASSSQGRYTEAFF
abundance: NA; d_gene: TRBD1; j_gene: TRBJ2-6; v_gene: TRBV19; CDR3nt: TGTGCCAGTAGTATTCGGGGACAGTCCTCTGGGGCCAACGTCCTGACTTTC; CDR3aa: CASSIRGQSSGANVLTF
abundance: once; d_gene: NA; j_gene: TRBJ1-2; v_gene: TRBV4-1; CDR3nt: TGCGCCAGCAGCCAAGATCCAAGTGGGCAGTATGGCTACACCTTC; CDR3aa: CASSQDPSGQYGYTF
abundance: NA; d_gene: TRBD1; j_gene: TRBJ1-3; v_gene: TRBV6-7; CDR3nt: TGTGCCAGCAGGCGAACCGGGACAGGGTCGGGAAACACCATATATTTT; CDR3aa: CASRRTGTGSGNTIYF
abundance: NA; d_gene: TRBD1; j_gene: TRBJ1-1; v_gene: TRBV2; CDR3nt: TGTGCCAGCAGTGAAACCACAGGGGTATTGGGGGGAGCTTTCTTT; CDR3aa: CASSETTGVLGGAFF
abundance: NA; d_gene: NA; j_gene: TRBJ1-2; v_gene: TRBV27; CDR3nt: TGTGCCAGCAGTTATCGTCTGGGGGAGGCCACCTTC; CDR3aa: CASSYRLGEATF
abundance: NA; d_gene: NA; j_gene: TRBJ2-2; v_gene: TRBV6-5; CDR3nt: TGTGCCAGCAGTTACTCGAGCGGTGAAGGCGGGGAGCTGTTTTTT; CDR3aa: CASSYSSGEGGELFF